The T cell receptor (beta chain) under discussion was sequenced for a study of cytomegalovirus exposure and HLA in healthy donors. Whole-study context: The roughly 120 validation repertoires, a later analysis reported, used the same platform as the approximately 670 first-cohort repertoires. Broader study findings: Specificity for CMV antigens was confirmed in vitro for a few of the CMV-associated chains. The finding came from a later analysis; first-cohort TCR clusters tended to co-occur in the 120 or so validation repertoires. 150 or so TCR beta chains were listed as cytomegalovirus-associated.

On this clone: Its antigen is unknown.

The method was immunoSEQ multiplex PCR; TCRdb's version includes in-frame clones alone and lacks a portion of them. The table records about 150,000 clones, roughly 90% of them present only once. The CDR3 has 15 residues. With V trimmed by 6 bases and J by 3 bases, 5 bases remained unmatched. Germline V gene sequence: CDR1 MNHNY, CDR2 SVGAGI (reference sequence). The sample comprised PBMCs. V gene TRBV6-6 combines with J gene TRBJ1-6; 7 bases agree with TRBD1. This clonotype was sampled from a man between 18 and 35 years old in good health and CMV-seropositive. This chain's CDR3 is CASRKDRVYNSPLHF. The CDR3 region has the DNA TGTGCCAGCAGAAAAGACAGGGTCTATAATTCACCCCTCCACTTT.